Presented here are 30 T cell receptor beta chains from one specimen sequenced in a study of T cell responses to AZD1222 COVID-19 vaccine. The method was immunoSEQ multiplex PCR; TCRdb's version includes in-frame clones alone and lacks a portion of them. The sample consists of some 84,000 clones, approximately 85% of them appearing once. The source was peripheral blood, collected 28 days after the second AZD1222 dose. Receptors originate from an adult who received the AZD1222 COVID-19 vaccine.

The chain combines TRBV3-1 (or the pseudogene TRBV3-2) with TRBJ1-5; TRBD1 might be the D (5 bases). V was pared by 0 bases and J by 9 bases, with 21 bases between. CDR1 and CDR2 from the germline V gene are LGHDT and YNNKEL (reference sequence). This CDR3 comprises 17 residues. The CDR3 region is CASSQDLGPHSFWPQHF. CDR3 nucleotides: TGTGCCAGCAGCCAAGATTTGGGACCCCACTCTTTTTGGCCCCAGCATTTT.

The V call is TRBV19, the J call TRBJ2-2; possibly TRBD1 or TRBD2 for D (5 bases each). The CDR3 runs to 15 residues. Trimming shortened V by 7 bases and J by 3 bases, and 15 bases separated the two germline ends. Germline CDR1 is LNHDA and CDR2 is SQIVND (reference sequence). The CDR3 reads CASTRDLLHTGELFF. For the CDR3, the DNA is TGTGCCAGTACTCGGGACCTCCTTCACACCGGGGAGCTGTTTTTT.

This chain uses TRBV6-5 with TRBJ1-3, with D hard to call. CDR1 is MNHEY and CDR2 is SVGAGI in the germline V gene. The CDR3 runs to 13 residues. V lost 2 bases, J lost 0 bases, and 2 bases lay in between. CDR3 sequence: CASSYPSGNTIYF. The CDR3 coding sequence is TGTGCCAGCAGTTACCCCTCTGGAAACACCATATATTTT.

This clone was found once. The chain is built from TRBV2 and TRBJ1-6; possible D gene TRBD1, 6 bases. The CDR3 totals 15 residues. Germline lookup yields CDR1 SNHLY and CDR2 FYNNEI. CDR3 in DNA: TGTTCCTCAACGAGGGGGTTAGGGGCTAATTCACCCCTCCACTTT. This gives the protein CSSTRGLGANSPLHF.

This rearrangement joins TRBV5-1 to TRBJ2-7; no reliable D call. The V end lost 0 bases, the J end lost 2 bases, and 12 bases lay between the germline ends. This CDR3 region has 15 residues. Germline CDR1 reads SGHRS; CDR2 reads YFSETQ. CDR3 sequence: CASSLAPGPAYEQYF. The CDR3 coding sequence is TGCGCCAGCAGCTTGGCGCCCGGGCCCGCCTACGAGCAGTACTTC.

V is TRBV7-2 and J is TRBJ1-5, with TRBD1 matching 7 bases. Germline-derived CDR1 and CDR2 are SGHTA and FQGNSA. The CDR3 runs to 15 residues. Losses at the gene ends were 1 base for V and 4 bases for J; bases not matched to a gene: 4. The CDR3 coding sequence is TGTGCCAGCAGCTTAGATACAGGGGTAAATCAGCCCCAGCATTTT. It codes for CASSLDTGVNQPQHF.

This chain joins TRBV28 and TRBJ1-3; possible D gene TRBD1, 6 bases. This CDR3 comprises 14 residues. V shed 5 bases and J shed 0 bases, with 8 bases lying between them. The germline CDR1 and CDR2 sequences are MDHEN and SYDVKM. CDR3 loop: CASSRQDSGNTIYF. The CDR3 nucleotides read TGTGCCAGCAGTAGACAGGACTCTGGAAACACCATATATTTT.

V gene TRBV5-4 combines with J gene TRBJ1-1, with TRBD1 matching over 8 bases. Trimming at V came to 4 bases and at J to 0 bases, leaving 5 bases not matched to a gene. Germline CDR1 is SGHNT and CDR2 is YYREEE (reference sequence). The CDR3 contains 15 residues. CDR3 region: CASSNIQGVNTEAFF. CDR3 coding DNA: TGTGCCAGCAGCAACATACAGGGGGTGAACACTGAAGCTTTCTTT.

This chain connects TRBV25-1 to TRBJ2-1; possible D gene TRBD1, 6 bases. The germline V and J ends were trimmed by 7 bases and 2 bases, with 12 bases remaining between them. In germline, CDR1 is MGHDK, CDR2 SYGVNS. The CDR3 is 14 amino acids. This chain's CDR3 is CASKQGSTYNEQFF. In DNA, the CDR3 is TGTGCCAGCAAACAGGGAAGTACCTACAATGAGCAGTTCTTC.

V is TRBV21-1 and J is TRBJ1-2. TRBV21-1 constitutes a pseudogene. The CDR3 is 15 amino acids. CDR3 amino acids: CASSKASKRNYGYTF. The CDR3 DNA follows: TGTGCCAGCAGCAAAGCAAGTAAACGGAACTATGGCTACACCTTC.

The rearrangement links TRBV5-5 to TRBJ2-4; no firm D call. This CDR3 contains 13 residues. Germline V gives CDR1 SGHKS, CDR2 YYEKEE (reference sequence). V lost 5 bases and J lost 0, with 6 bases in between. CDR3 sequence reads: CASREVAKNIQYF. The DNA of the CDR3 is TGTGCCAGCAGAGAAGTAGCCAAAAACATTCAGTACTTC.

V usage is TRBV9 and J usage is TRBJ2-7; perhaps TRBD2 as D (5 bases). CDR1 and CDR2 (germline): SGDLS, YYNGEE. The V and J ends lost 0 bases and 1 base respectively, with 8 bases between them. The CDR3 sequence is 14 residues long. The CDR3 loop is CASSVELGSYEQYF. In nucleotides, the CDR3 is TGTGCCAGCAGCGTAGAACTAGGGTCCTACGAGCAGTACTTC. The full variable domain, rest sourced from reference TRBV9 and TRBJ2-7, is DSGVTQTPKHLITATGQRVTLRCSPRSGDLSVYWYQQSLDQGLQFLIQYYNGEERAKGNILERFSAQQFPDLHSELNLSSLELGDSALYFCASSVELGSYEQYFGPGTRLTVT.

The rearrangement joins TRBV11-1 to TRBJ2-5, with 8 nucleotides matching TRBD1. The V and J ends lost 1 base and 4 bases, in that order; junction bases with no gene match: 5. There are 15 residues in the CDR3. Germline lookup yields CDR1 SGHAT and CDR2 FQDESV (reference sequence). CDR3 sequence: CASSLGTGTGETQYF. CDR3 DNA sequence: TGTGCCAGCAGCTTAGGGACAGGGACTGGAGAGACCCAGTACTTC.

The V call is TRBV12-5, the J call TRBJ2-1, with 9 bases fitting TRBD2. J lost 0 bases, V lost 4 bases, and 7 bases had no gene match. There are 17 residues in the CDR3. Looked up from germline, CDR1 is LGHNT and CDR2 is FRNRAP. The CDR3: CASGSPSGEASYNEQFF. Here the CDR3 DNA reads TGTGCTAGTGGTTCACCTAGCGGGGAAGCCTCCTACAATGAGCAGTTCTTC.

Concerning this clone itself: Other nucleotide sequences from this sample produce the same CDR3. The chain joins TRBV27 to TRBJ1-2, with no clear D. The germline V gene has CDR1 MNHEY and CDR2 SMNVEV (reference sequence). The germline V and J ends were trimmed by 2 bases and 4 bases, with 8 bases remaining between them. This CDR3 spans 13 amino acids. CDR3 in amino acids: CASSLGSGYGYTF. CDR3 bases: TGTGCCAGCAGTTTAGGATCCGGCTATGGCTACACCTTC.

This chain joins TRBV5-8 and TRBJ1-6; D gene ambiguous. Germline values: CDR1 SGHTS, CDR2 YDEGEE. V dropped 4 bases and J dropped 9 bases, with 14 bases sitting between them. CDR3 length: 14 residues. CDR3 bases: TGTGCCAGCAGCACGGGTGAAGTTTTTTCACCCCTCCACTTT. Translating it yields CASSTGEVFSPLHF. The whole variable domain, filled in from reference TRBV5-8 and TRBJ1-6, reads EAGVTQSPTHLIKTRGQQATLRCSPISGHTSVYWYQQALGLGLQFLLWYDEGEERNRGNFPPRFSGRQFPNYSSELNVNALELEDSALYLCASSTGEVFSPLHFGNGTRLTVT.

V and J are TRBV18 and TRBJ1-2, with TRBD1 matching 12 bases. The CDR3 runs 16 residues. With 7 bases clipped from V and 3 bases from J, the junction kept 9 bases outside the gene matches. Germline V gene lookup returns CDR1 KGHSH and CDR2 LQKENI. CDR3 coding DNA: TGTGCCAGCTACCCGGGACAGGGGGCGTTTGACTATGGCTACACCTTC. It yields the protein CASYPGQGAFDYGYTF.

The chain uses TRBV4-3 and TRBJ2-3; no clear D. The CDR3 totals 16 residues. The V gene lost 0 bases and the J gene lost 3 bases, with 13 bases spanning the gap. CDR1 and CDR2 from the germline V gene are LGHNA and YSLEER. In DNA, the CDR3 is TGCGCCAGCAGCCAAGAACCGGGCTCACCAACAGATACGCAGTATTTT. This gives the protein CASSQEPGSPTDTQYF.

This rearrangement joins TRBV3-1 (or the pseudogene TRBV3-2) to TRBJ1-1, with D possibly TRBD1 on 5 matching bases. Germline CDR1 and CDR2: LGHDT and YNNKEL (reference sequence). The V end was cut by 7 bases, the J end by 3 bases, with 18 bases between. The CDR3 runs to 15 residues. DNA of the CDR3: TGTGCCAGCACTCAAGCCCGGGACGGTTACACTGAAGCTTTCTTT. Translated: CASTQARDGYTEAFF.

The chain carries TRBV27 and TRBJ2-7; possible D gene TRBD1, 5 bases. V lost 5 bases and J lost 9, with 14 bases in between. This CDR3 comprises 12 residues. Per germline, CDR1 MNHEY and CDR2 SMNVEV (reference sequence). Here the CDR3 reads CASSTTAKVQYF. In nucleotides, the CDR3 is TGTGCCAGCAGTACGACAGCGAAAGTGCAGTACTTC.

The V and J genes are TRBV11-3 and TRBJ2-1; D gene ambiguous. CDR3 length equals 13 residues. Germline CDR1 reads SGHNT; CDR2 reads YENEEA. V dropped 0 bases and J dropped 5 bases, with 5 bases sitting between them. CDR3 nucleotides: TGTGCCAGCAGCTTAGAGGCCAACAATGAGCAGTTCTTC. This translates into CASSLEANNEQFF.

DNA for the CDR3: TGTGCCAGCACCCGAGGACTACGCTATGGCTACACCTTC. As protein: CASTRGLRYGYTF. The rearrangement links TRBV6-5 to TRBJ1-2; D gene unclear. This CDR3 contains 13 residues. V lost 7 bases and J lost 4, with 13 bases in between. Germline loops: CDR1 MNHEY, CDR2 SVGAGI.

The gene calls are TRBV10-3 and TRBJ2-5; 7 bases match TRBD1. J gave up 5 bases and V 6 bases, and 3 bases lay outside the gene matches. Per the germline V gene, CDR1 is ENHRY and CDR2 is SYGVKD. The CDR3 consists of 12 residues. CDR3 in amino acids: CAISSQGETQYF. The CDR3 DNA follows: TGTGCCATCAGCTCACAGGGGGAGACCCAGTACTTC.

The V call is TRBV19, the J call TRBJ1-6, with TRBD1 matching over 9 bases. Germline trimming cut 7 bases from V and 6 bases from J; bases unmatched to any gene: 7. CDR1 LNHDA and CDR2 SQIVND come from the germline V gene (reference sequence). There are 15 residues in the CDR3. Here the CDR3 reads CASISGTGRNSPLHF. The CDR3, as DNA: TGTGCCAGTATCTCCGGGACAGGGCGTAATTCACCCCTCCACTTT.

This chain uses TRBV7-2 with TRBJ2-2, with D uncertain. The CDR3 is 15 residues long. The ends were cut back, 5 bases at V and 4 bases at J, with 14 bases in the middle. Germline CDR1 SGHTA, CDR2 FQGNSA. CDR3 sequence reads: CASSPRDLATGELFF. CDR3 coding DNA: TGTGCCAGCAGCCCTAGGGATCTCGCCACCGGGGAGCTGTTTTTT. The full variable domain, completed using reference TRBV7-2 and TRBJ2-2, is GAGVSQSPSNKVTEKGKDVELRCDPISGHTALYWYRQSLGQGLEFLIYFQGNSAPDKSGLPSDRFSAERTGGSVSTLTIQRTQQEDSAVYLCASSPRDLATGELFFGEGSRLTVL.

V and J are TRBV19 and TRBJ2-7, with 9 bases aligning to TRBD2. Germline V lookup: CDR1 LNHDA, CDR2 SQIVND (reference sequence). The CDR3 sequence is 15 residues long. Germline trimming cut 6 bases from V and 3 bases from J; bases unmatched to any gene: 9. CDR3 sequence reads: CASSLSTSGYYEQYF. The CDR3, as DNA: TGTGCCAGTAGCCTTTCGACTAGCGGCTACTACGAGCAGTACTTC.

V and J are TRBV5-4 and TRBJ1-2; D remains unclear. V lost 2 bases to trimming and J lost 0 bases, with 11 bases between them. Germline loops: CDR1 SGHNT, CDR2 YYREEE (reference sequence). This CDR3 spans 15 amino acids. DNA for the CDR3: TGTGCCAGCAGCTTCGCCGCAGGTTCTAACTATGGCTACACCTTC. Residues: CASSFAAGSNYGYTF.

The rearrangement links TRBV12-3 or TRBV12-4 to TRBJ1-2; no firm D call. With 4 bases removed from V and 4 bases from J, the gap between germline ends came to 4 bases. This CDR3 comprises 11 residues. The DNA of the CDR3 is TGTGCCAGCAGTTCAGGCTATGGCTACACCTTC. Protein product: CASSSGYGYTF.

The chain links TRBV11-3 to TRBJ2-5; 7 bases agree with TRBD1. J lost 1 base, V lost 4 bases, and 6 bases had no gene match. This CDR3 contains 15 residues. Germline loops: CDR1 SGHNT, CDR2 YENEEA. The CDR3 is CASSSRDRPQETQYF. The CDR3 nucleotides are TGTGCCAGCAGCTCCAGGGACAGACCCCAAGAGACCCAGTACTTC.

This clone appeared once. J is TRBJ1-3 and V is TRBV7-2; D is possibly TRBD1 (5 bases). Germline CDR1 reads SGHTA; CDR2 reads FQGNSA. V dropped 4 bases and J dropped 4 bases, with 14 bases sitting between them. The CDR3 length is 15 residues. The CDR3, as DNA: TGTGCCAGCAGCTACGCCGGGACGCGAGGAAACACCATATATTTT. It is translated as CASSYAGTRGNTIYF.